Listed below are T cell receptor beta chains from one sample, sequenced in a study of shared clonotypes between healthy human individuals. The repertoire was sequenced with immunoSEQ multiplex PCR; TCRdb's copy has only in-frame clones and lacks some. The profile covers hundreds of thousands of clones, with about four fifths appearing a single time and about 13% taken by the ten largest. Sequencing was done on a sample of PBMCs. The receptor source for this set is a middle-aged woman in good health. Some clones in this sample may be carry-over from other donors' samples. CDR3s include the opening cysteine and the closing phenylalanine or tryptophan. Each record gives: CDR3 length, V gene, D gene, clone size, J gene, CDR3 DNA, CDR3 protein. The D gene is left open where the match is weak. Only some rows state a clone size, as once, few, many or a class for expanded clones.

14	TRBV4-1	-	few	TRBJ2-5	TGCGCCAGCAGCCTCGGGACACCAAGAGAGACCCAGTACTTC	CASSLGTPRETQYF
16	TRBV5-4	TRBD1	many	TRBJ2-6	TGTGCCAGCAGCTCCGGGACAGCCTCTGGGGCCAACGTCCTGACTTTC	CASSSGTASGANVLTF
14	TRBV18	TRBD1	-	TRBJ1-1	TGTGCCAGCTCAGCGACAGGGTCGGACACTGAAGCTTTCTTT	CASSATGSDTEAFF
14	TRBV7-9	-	-	TRBJ1-2	TGTGCCAGCAGCTTAGTCGGACAACGGGATGGCTACACCTTC	CASSLVGQRDGYTF
13	TRBV18	-	-	TRBJ1-5	TGTGCCAGCTCACCACAACAGAATCAGCCCCAGCATTTT	CASSPQQNQPQHF
13	TRBV5-1	-	-	TRBJ1-2	TGCGCCAGCAGCCCGGGTGGGGGCACTGGCTACACCTTC	CASSPGGGTGYTF
15	TRBV21-1	-	-	TRBJ2-7	TGTGCCAGCACCCTTCTACCGACGGAATTTTACGAGCAGTACTTC	CASTLLPTEFYEQYF
13	TRBV19	-	many	TRBJ2-5	TGTGCCAGTACCGATGTCCCAGGAGAGACCCAGTACTTC	CASTDVPGETQYF
16	TRBV18	-	-	TRBJ2-6	TGTGCCAGCTCACCACGATCAGGGCCTGGGGCCAACGTCCTGACTTTC	CASSPRSGPGANVLTF
15	TRBV7-2	TRBD1	-	TRBJ2-5	TGTGCCAGCAGCCTGGGGACAGGGGGCGTAGAGACCCAGTACTTC	CASSLGTGGVETQYF
11	TRBV4-3	-	few	TRBJ2-7	TGCGCCAGCCGAGGTGGGAGCGAGCAGTACTTC	CASRGGSEQYF
15	TRBV18	-	-	TRBJ2-7	TGTGCCAGCTCGCCTAGATCGACAGGCGCCTACGAGCAGTACTTC	CASSPRSTGAYEQYF
15	TRBV7-3	TRBD1	-	TRBJ2-2	TGTGCCAGCAGCGACCGGGACAGAAACACCGGGGAGCTGTTTTTT	CASSDRDRNTGELFF
16	TRBV7-6	TRBD2	once	TRBJ2-7	TGTGCCAGCAGCTTAGGGGCTAGCGGGAGCTCCTACGAGCAGTACTTC	CASSLGASGSSYEQYF
16	TRBV30	TRBD2	many	TRBJ2-1	TGTGCCTGGAGTGTACCTGGTACTAGCGGTTACAATGAGCAGTTCTTC	CAWSVPGTSGYNEQFF
15	TRBV15	TRBD2	-	TRBJ2-1	TGTGCCACCAGCATAGGGGGACTAGGAGGCCATGAGCAGTTCTTC	CATSIGGLGGHEQFF
16	TRBV14	-	-	TRBJ2-2	TGTGCCAGCAGCCAAAGGGGACCCCTTAACACCGGGGAGCTGTTTTTT	CASSQRGPLNTGELFF
15	TRBV7-9	TRBD1	-	TRBJ2-5	TGTGCCAGCAGCTTAGGAACGAGGGACAGAGAGACCCAGTACTTC	CASSLGTRDRETQYF
14	TRBV5-1	TRBD1	-	TRBJ2-7	TGCGCCAGCTCCCCAGGGGGCACGTCCTACGAGCAGTACTTC	CASSPGGTSYEQYF
15	TRBV9	TRBD2	-	TRBJ2-1	TGTGCCAGCAGCCCCGCGGGAGCGTCCTACAATGAGCAGTTCTTC	CASSPAGASYNEQFF